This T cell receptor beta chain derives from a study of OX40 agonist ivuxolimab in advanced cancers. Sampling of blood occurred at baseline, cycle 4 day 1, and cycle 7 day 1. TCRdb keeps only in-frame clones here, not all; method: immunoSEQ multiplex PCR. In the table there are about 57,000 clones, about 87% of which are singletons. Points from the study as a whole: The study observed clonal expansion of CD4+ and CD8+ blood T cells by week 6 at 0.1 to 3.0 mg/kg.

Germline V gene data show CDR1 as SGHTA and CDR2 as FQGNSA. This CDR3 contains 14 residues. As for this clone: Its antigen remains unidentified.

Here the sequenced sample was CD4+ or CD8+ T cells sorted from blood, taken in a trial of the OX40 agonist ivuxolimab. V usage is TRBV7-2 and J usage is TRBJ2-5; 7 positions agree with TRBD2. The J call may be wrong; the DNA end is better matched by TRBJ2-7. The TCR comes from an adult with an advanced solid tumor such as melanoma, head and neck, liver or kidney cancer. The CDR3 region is CASSPNGGTYEQYF. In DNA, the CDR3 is TGTGCCAGCAGCCCAAACGGGGGGACTTACGAGCAGTACTTC.